These T cell receptor beta chains were read from a single sample in a study of regulatory T cells in long-lasting Graves disease. TCRdb reprocessed the multiplex PCR reads via MiXCR and lists one record per CDR3 protein. The table includes 700,000 or so distinct CDR3 sequences, 30% detected once. The sample here was peripheral blood mononuclear cells (PBMCs), taken when the disease was refractory, from a patient treated with antithyroid drugs. All receptors derive from a female donor with Graves disease. The CDR3 runs from the conserved cysteine through the conserved F or W. Fields, in order: clone size, J gene, V gene, D gene, CDR3 protein, CDR3 DNA. A D gene is named only where the DNA matches it firmly. Not all rows give a size; the values are once, few, many and, for expanded clones, a class.

clone_size: few; j_call: TRBJ2-5; v_call: TRBV5-1; d_call: NA; cdr3_aa: CASSLIGSGETQYF; cdr3_nt: TGCGCCAGCAGCTTGATAGGGAGCGGGGAGACCCAGTACTTC
clone_size: NA; j_call: TRBJ1-5; v_call: TRBV2; d_call: TRBD1; cdr3_aa: CAGRTGGNQPQHF; cdr3_nt: TGTGCCGGCCGGACAGGGGGAAATCAGCCCCAGCATTTT
clone_size: many; j_call: TRBJ1-6; v_call: TRBV2; d_call: TRBD1; cdr3_aa: CASSDRGRIRSPLHF; cdr3_nt: TGTGCCAGCAGCGACAGGGGGCGCATCCGATCACCCCTCCACTTT
clone_size: NA; j_call: TRBJ1-2; v_call: TRBV12-3/TRBV12-4; d_call: NA; cdr3_aa: CASSLNRRDGYTF; cdr3_nt: TGTGCCAGCAGTCTGAACAGGCGGGATGGCTACACCTTC
clone_size: once; j_call: TRBJ2-2; v_call: TRBV24-1; d_call: NA; cdr3_aa: CATSDPDRYDTGELFF; cdr3_nt: TGTGCCACCAGTGACCCGGACAGATATGACACCGGGGAGCTGTTTTTT
clone_size: many; j_call: TRBJ1-1; v_call: TRBV28; d_call: TRBD1; cdr3_aa: CASSFDRVGTEAFF; cdr3_nt: TGTGCCAGCAGTTTCGACAGGGTGGGGACTGAAGCTTTCTTT
clone_size: NA; j_call: TRBJ1-2; v_call: TRBV20-1; d_call: NA; cdr3_aa: CSARDGSGGNPGGYTF; cdr3_nt: TGCAGTGCTAGAGATGGGAGCGGGGGGAACCCGGGGGGCTACACCTTC
clone_size: NA; j_call: TRBJ2-7; v_call: TRBV5-1; d_call: NA; cdr3_aa: CASSLEHGEQYF; cdr3_nt: TGCGCCAGCAGCTTGGAGCATGGCGAGCAGTACTTC
clone_size: few; j_call: TRBJ1-6; v_call: TRBV5-5; d_call: NA; cdr3_aa: CASSLDQGGSPLHF; cdr3_nt: TGTGCCAGCAGCTTGGACCAGGGAGGATCACCCCTCCACTTT
clone_size: few; j_call: TRBJ1-2; v_call: TRBV20-1; d_call: TRBD1; cdr3_aa: CSARDFRTGAANYGYTF; cdr3_nt: TGCAGTGCTAGAGATTTCCGGACAGGGGCAGCTAACTATGGCTACACCTTC
clone_size: few; j_call: TRBJ2-7; v_call: TRBV30; d_call: TRBD2; cdr3_aa: CAWSASRTSGSYEQYF; cdr3_nt: TGTGCCTGGAGTGCCAGCCGGACTAGCGGGAGTTACGAGCAGTACTTC
clone_size: many; j_call: TRBJ1-1; v_call: TRBV2; d_call: NA; cdr3_aa: CASSRTAEAFF; cdr3_nt: TGTGCCAGCAGTCGGACAGCTGAAGCTTTCTTT
clone_size: NA; j_call: TRBJ2-3; v_call: TRBV29-1; d_call: NA; cdr3_aa: CSVDRIALNTDTQYF; cdr3_nt: TGCAGCGTTGACCGGATCGCGTTAAACACAGATACGCAGTATTTT
clone_size: few; j_call: TRBJ1-1; v_call: TRBV19; d_call: NA; cdr3_aa: CASSNPRVPEMNTEAFF; cdr3_nt: TGTGCCAGTAGTAATCCCCGGGTCCCTGAAATGAACACTGAAGCTTTCTTT
clone_size: NA; j_call: TRBJ2-7; v_call: TRBV7-9; d_call: NA; cdr3_aa: CASSDQLADLSYEQYF; cdr3_nt: TGTGCCAGCAGCGACCAACTAGCTGATCTCTCCTACGAGCAGTACTTC